This TCR beta chain originates from a study of graft-versus-host responses after intestinal transplantation. Points from the study as a whole: Recipient marrow contained GvH clones, some of which appeared first in ileum or blood.

Clones were read by immunoSEQ multiplex PCR, and TCRdb kept only the in-frame ones, dropping some. The top ten hold 8% of the sample, which has 15,000 to 20,000 clones, under 75% seen once. On this clone itself: The antigen is not known.

This CDR3 has 15 amino acids. Germline V gives CDR1 MNHNY, CDR2 SVGAGI (reference sequence). Trimming removed 4 bases from V and 2 bases from J, with 12 bases in between. Both intraepithelial and lamina propria lymphocytes were released by processing graft tissue. This chain links TRBV6-6 with TRBJ1-3, with a weak D call TRBD1 (5 bases). The TCR sequence derives from a human patient who received an intestinal transplant, so some T cells may come from the graft donor. Material: ileum tissue, obtained about 21 days after intestinal transplant. The chain's CDR3 is CASSLQDPTGNTIYF. The CDR3 DNA reads TGTGCCAGCAGTTTACAGGATCCGACTGGAAACACCATATATTTT.